The rows below give T cell receptor beta chains drawn from one sample of a study of blood T cells in healthy people across ages. TCRdb re-called the 5' RACE reads through MiXCR, storing one row per CDR3 protein. Here the sample spans about 1.4 million distinct CDR3 sequences, roughly 60% being singletons. Source material: blood. These receptors were collected from a man aged 18 to 30 in good health. Each CDR3 is given with its conserved first and last residue. D genes are given only for firm matches. Some rows mark clone size as missing; the rest say once, few, many or name a class of expanded clone.

D gene	clone size	V gene	J gene	CDR3 protein	CDR3 DNA
TRBD2	few	TRBV11-2	TRBJ2-3	CASSQAGNADTQYF	TGTGCCAGCAGCCAAGCGGGAAATGCAGATACGCAGTATTTT
TRBD1	NA	TRBV20-1	TRBJ1-1	CSARGPGQWAFF	TGCAGTGCTAGAGGGCCGGGACAGTGGGCTTTCTTT
TRBD1	NA	TRBV18	TRBJ2-4	CASSRTGEAKNIQYF	TGTGCCAGCTCACGGACAGGAGAAGCCAAAAACATTCAGTACTTC
TRBD1	NA	TRBV5-1	TRBJ1-4	CASSAGQGLREKLFF	TGCGCCAGCAGCGCCGGACAGGGGTTAAGGGAAAAACTGTTTTTT
NA	NA	TRBV4-1	TRBJ2-3	CASGEGASTDTQYF	TGCGCCAGTGGTGAGGGAGCGAGCACAGATACGCAGTATTTT
NA	NA	TRBV27	TRBJ2-7	CASSPGAPPYEQYF	TGTGCCAGCAGCCCAGGGGCCCCCCCCTACGAGCAGTACTTC
NA	NA	TRBV7-8	TRBJ2-7	CASDDSAGVEAYEQYF	TGTGCCAGCGATGATTCGGCCGGGGTCGAGGCGTACGAGCAGTACTTC
NA	few	TRBV12-3/TRBV12-4	TRBJ2-7	CASSPFSSSYEQYF	TGTGCCAGCAGTCCTTTCTCTAGCTCCTACGAGCAGTACTTC
TRBD1	NA	TRBV5-1	TRBJ2-5	CASSSRTGTEETQYF	TGCGCCAGCAGCAGTCGGACAGGGACGGAAGAGACCCAGTACTTC
TRBD1	NA	TRBV6-1	TRBJ1-2	CASREGSGQAYGYTF	TGTGCCAGCAGGGAAGGCTCCGGACAGGCTTATGGCTACACCTTC
NA	NA	TRBV12-3/TRBV12-4	TRBJ2-4	CASSLYPGNKNIQYF	TGTGCCAGCAGTTTGTATCCAGGGAACAAAAACATTCAGTACTTC
NA	NA	TRBV11-1	TRBJ2-5	CASTHSRGAQETQYF	TGTGCCAGCACCCATAGTCGAGGGGCTCAAGAGACCCAGTACTTC
NA	few	TRBV25-1	TRBJ2-7	CASSPAGTNPFDPVIDEQYF	TGTGCCAGCAGTCCCGCGGGGACAAATCCTTTTGATCCCGTGATCGACGAGCAGTACTTC
TRBD1	NA	TRBV20-1	TRBJ2-3	CSASLWQGVPISTDTQYF	TGCAGTGCTAGTTTATGGCAGGGGGTCCCTATAAGCACAGATACGCAGTATTTT
NA	NA	TRBV7-9	TRBJ2-1	CASSIYRDRSSYNEQFF	TGTGCCAGCAGCATATACCGAGACAGGAGCTCCTACAATGAGCAGTTCTTC
NA	NA	TRBV10-3	TRBJ2-5	CAISESTLEETQYF	TGTGCCATCAGTGAGTCGACTCTGGAAGAGACCCAGTACTTC
TRBD1	NA	TRBV2	TRBJ2-7	CAIQGRPYEQYF	TGTGCCATACAGGGGCGGCCCTACGAGCAGTACTTC
NA	NA	TRBV5-5	TRBJ1-2	CASSLETEPYGYTF	TGTGCCAGCAGCTTGGAAACGGAACCCTATGGCTACACCTTC
NA	NA	TRBV2	TRBJ2-3	CASGFRPDTQYF	TGTGCCAGCGGGTTCCGACCAGATACGCAGTATTTT
NA	NA	TRBV6-5	TRBJ2-7	CASRPSGLLYEQYF	TGTGCCAGCAGGCCCTCGGGACTCCTCTACGAGCAGTACTTC
NA	NA	TRBV6-1	TRBJ2-3	CASSESGVTTDTQYF	TGTGCCAGCAGTGAATCTGGGGTCACCACAGATACGCAGTATTTT
TRBD1	few	TRBV29-1	TRBJ2-7	CSVGTGGNEQYF	TGCAGCGTTGGGACAGGGGGCAACGAGCAGTACTTC
TRBD1	NA	TRBV7-8	TRBJ2-6	CASSPRTGISPSGANVLTF	TGTGCCAGCAGCCCCCGGACAGGAATAAGTCCCTCTGGGGCCAACGTCCTGACTTTC
NA	NA	TRBV29-1	TRBJ1-1	CSVELVNTEAFF	TGCAGCGTTGAACTTGTGAACACTGAAGCTTTCTTT
TRBD2	NA	TRBV2	TRBJ2-5	CASSENSGVQETQYF	TGTGCCAGCAGTGAAAATAGCGGGGTACAAGAGACCCAGTACTTC
NA	NA	TRBV29-1	TRBJ2-3	CSVQRSTDTQYF	TGCAGCGTACAGCGGAGCACAGATACGCAGTATTTT
NA	NA	TRBV4-1	TRBJ1-5	CASSQDGKLAQPQHF	TGCGCCAGCAGCCAAGATGGTAAGCTGGCACAGCCCCAGCATTTT
NA	few	TRBV6-1	TRBJ2-3	CASSEGVPEGPYF	TGTGCCAGCAGTGAGGGGGTCCCCGAGGGGCCGTATTTT
NA	few	TRBV5-1	TRBJ1-5	CASSLAAGREQPQHF	TGCGCCAGCAGCTTGGCCGCGGGACGCGAACAGCCCCAGCATTTT
NA	NA	TRBV25-1	TRBJ2-4	CASSEFGGTYKEQYF	TGTGCCAGCAGTGAATTTGGGGGGACCTACAAAGAGCAGTACTTC
NA	NA	TRBV10-3	TRBJ2-1	CAISELVERRGNEQFF	TGTGCCATCAGTGAGTTGGTGGAAAGGAGGGGCAATGAGCAGTTCTTC
NA	few	TRBV27	TRBJ2-3	CASSLSGISTDTQYF	TGTGCCAGCAGTTTGTCCGGGATCAGCACAGATACGCAGTATTTT
NA	NA	TRBV4-1	TRBJ2-7	CASSQLISYEQYF	TGCGCCAGCAGCCAACTAATCAGCTACGAGCAGTACTTC
TRBD1	NA	TRBV20-1	TRBJ2-3	CSAGPGTGKTDTQYF	TGCAGTGCTGGACCCGGGACAGGGAAGACAGATACGCAGTATTTT
TRBD2	NA	TRBV5-1	TRBJ2-7	CASSLRAGSEQYF	TGCGCCAGCAGCTTAAGAGCGGGGAGCGAGCAGTACTTC
NA	NA	TRBV10-3	TRBJ2-1	CAISSASSYNEQFF	TGTGCCATCTCAAGTGCTAGCTCCTACAATGAGCAGTTCTTC
TRBD1	many	TRBV6-2/TRBV6-3	TRBJ1-6	CASSTAGQGNSPLHF	TGTGCCAGCAGCACCGCGGGACAGGGAAATTCACCCCTCCACTTT
NA	NA	TRBV28	TRBJ2-5	CASSLYGRQETQYF	TGTGCCAGCAGTTTATATGGCAGACAAGAGACCCAGTACTTC